Sequencing of this T cell receptor (beta chain) was carried out in a study of T cell clonotyping in hematopoietic cell transplantation. Method: immunoSEQ multiplex PCR; TCRdb's copy keeps in-frame clones and lacks some. In the table there are some 29,000 clones, 70% to 80% of which are singletons. This CDR3 contains 15 residues. CDR1 and CDR2 (germline): SGHDT, YYEEEE. Trimming removed 3 bases at V and 1 base at J, with 11 bases between. Time point described: recipient sample about 28 days before transplant, after cytoreduction. Material: peripheral blood mononuclear cells, obtained before stem cell transplant. This receptor was identified in a woman in her 30s with chronic myeloid leukemia. Some clones in this sample may be carry-over from other donors' samples. V gene TRBV5-6 combines with J gene TRBJ1-3; D ambiguous. The CDR3 region has the DNA TGTGCCAGCAGCTCGGCGGGATGGTCTGGAAACACCATATATTTT. Residues: CASSSAGWSGNTIYF.